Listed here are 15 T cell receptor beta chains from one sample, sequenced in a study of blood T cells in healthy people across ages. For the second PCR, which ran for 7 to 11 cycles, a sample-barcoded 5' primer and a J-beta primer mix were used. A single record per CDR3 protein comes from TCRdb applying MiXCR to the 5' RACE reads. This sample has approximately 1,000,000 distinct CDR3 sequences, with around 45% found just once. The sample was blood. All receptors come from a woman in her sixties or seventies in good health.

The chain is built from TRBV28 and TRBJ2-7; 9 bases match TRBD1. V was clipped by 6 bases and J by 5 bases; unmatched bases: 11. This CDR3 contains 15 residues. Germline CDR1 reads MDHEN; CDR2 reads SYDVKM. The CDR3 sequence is CASSYFGTGNDEQYF. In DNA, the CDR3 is TGTGCCAGCAGCTACTTCGGGACAGGGAATGACGAGCAGTACTTC.

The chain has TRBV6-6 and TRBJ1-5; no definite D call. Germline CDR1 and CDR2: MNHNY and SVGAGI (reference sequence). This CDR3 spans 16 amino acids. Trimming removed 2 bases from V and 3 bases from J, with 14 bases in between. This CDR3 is CASSYQGWETNQPQHF. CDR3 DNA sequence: TGTGCCAGCAGTTACCAAGGGTGGGAGACCAATCAGCCCCAGCATTTT.

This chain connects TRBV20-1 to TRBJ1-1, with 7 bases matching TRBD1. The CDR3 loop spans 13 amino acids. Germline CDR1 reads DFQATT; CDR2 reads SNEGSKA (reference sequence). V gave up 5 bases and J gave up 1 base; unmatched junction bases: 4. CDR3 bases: TGCAGTGCTCAGGACAGGCAGAACACTGAAGCTTTCTTT. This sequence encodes CSAQDRQNTEAFF.

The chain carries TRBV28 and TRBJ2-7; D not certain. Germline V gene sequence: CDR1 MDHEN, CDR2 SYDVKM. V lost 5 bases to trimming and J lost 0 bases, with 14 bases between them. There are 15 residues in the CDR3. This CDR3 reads CASSTLESPSYEQYF. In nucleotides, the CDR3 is TGTGCCAGCAGTACTCTCGAAAGTCCCTCCTACGAGCAGTACTTC.

The CDR3 region is CASSGTPTGKNIQYF. In nucleotides, the CDR3 is TGTGCCAGCAGTGGAACCCCGACAGGGAAAAACATTCAGTACTTC. The chain combines TRBV27 with TRBJ2-4, with 7 bases fitting TRBD1. Trimming at V came to 5 bases and at J to 4 bases, leaving 8 bases not matched to a gene. The CDR3 length is 15 residues. Per the germline V gene, CDR1 is MNHEY and CDR2 is SMNVEV (reference sequence).

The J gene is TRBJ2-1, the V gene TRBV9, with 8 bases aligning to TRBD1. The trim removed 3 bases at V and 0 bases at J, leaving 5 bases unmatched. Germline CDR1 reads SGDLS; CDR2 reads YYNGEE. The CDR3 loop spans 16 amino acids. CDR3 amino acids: CASSGRTGNSYNEQFF. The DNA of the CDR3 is TGTGCCAGCAGCGGGAGGACAGGGAACTCCTACAATGAGCAGTTCTTC. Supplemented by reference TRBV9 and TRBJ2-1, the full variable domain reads DSGVTQTPKHLITATGQRVTLRCSPRSGDLSVYWYQQSLDQGLQFLIQYYNGEERAKGNILERFSAQQFPDLHSELNLSSLELGDSALYFCASSGRTGNSYNEQFFGPGTRLTVL.

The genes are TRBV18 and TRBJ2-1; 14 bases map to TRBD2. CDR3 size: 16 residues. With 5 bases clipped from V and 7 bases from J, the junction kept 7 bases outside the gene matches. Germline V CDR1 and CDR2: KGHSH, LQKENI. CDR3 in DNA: TGTGCCAGCTCAGAGGGACTAGCGGGAGTTGGAAATGAGCAGTTCTTC. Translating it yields CASSEGLAGVGNEQFF.

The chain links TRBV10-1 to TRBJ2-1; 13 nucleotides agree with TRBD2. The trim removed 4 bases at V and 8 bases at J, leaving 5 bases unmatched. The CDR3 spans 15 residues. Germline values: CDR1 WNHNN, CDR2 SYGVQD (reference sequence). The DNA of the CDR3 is TGCGCCAGCAGTGCTGGGACTAGCGGGATGGATGAGCAGTTCTTC. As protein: CASSAGTSGMDEQFF.

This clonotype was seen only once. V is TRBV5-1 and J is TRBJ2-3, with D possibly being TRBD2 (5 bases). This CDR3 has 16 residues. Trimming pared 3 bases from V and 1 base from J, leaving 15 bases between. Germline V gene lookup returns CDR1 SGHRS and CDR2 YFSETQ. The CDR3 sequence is CASSYRAEPGTDTQYF. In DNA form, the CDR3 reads TGCGCCAGCAGCTACCGAGCGGAGCCGGGCACAGATACGCAGTATTTT.

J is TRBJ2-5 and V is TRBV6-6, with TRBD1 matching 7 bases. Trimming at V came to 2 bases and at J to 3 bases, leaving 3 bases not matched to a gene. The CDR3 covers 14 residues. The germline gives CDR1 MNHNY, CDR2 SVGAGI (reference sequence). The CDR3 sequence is CASSYQGVKETQYF. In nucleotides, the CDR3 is TGTGCCAGCAGTTACCAGGGGGTGAAAGAGACCCAGTACTTC.

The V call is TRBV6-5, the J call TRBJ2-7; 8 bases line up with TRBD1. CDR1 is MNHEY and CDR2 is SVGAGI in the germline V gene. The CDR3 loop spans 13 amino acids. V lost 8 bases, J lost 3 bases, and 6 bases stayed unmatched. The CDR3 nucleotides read TGTGCCAGCGCTCCGGGACAGGACTACGAGCAGTACTTC. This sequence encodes CASAPGQDYEQYF.

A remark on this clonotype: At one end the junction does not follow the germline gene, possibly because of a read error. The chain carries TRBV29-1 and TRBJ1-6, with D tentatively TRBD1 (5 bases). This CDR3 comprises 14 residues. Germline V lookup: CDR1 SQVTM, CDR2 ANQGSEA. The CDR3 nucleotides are TGCAACGTTCCCCTGGCCAGGGTTAATTCACCCCTCCACTTT. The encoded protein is CNVPLARVNSPLHF.

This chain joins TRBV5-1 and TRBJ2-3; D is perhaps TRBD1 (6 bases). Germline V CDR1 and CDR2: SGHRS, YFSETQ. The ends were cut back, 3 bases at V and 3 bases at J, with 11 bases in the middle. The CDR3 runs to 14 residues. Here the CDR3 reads CASSSVQGTDTQYF. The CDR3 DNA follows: TGCGCCAGCAGCTCTGTCCAGGGGACAGATACGCAGTATTTT.

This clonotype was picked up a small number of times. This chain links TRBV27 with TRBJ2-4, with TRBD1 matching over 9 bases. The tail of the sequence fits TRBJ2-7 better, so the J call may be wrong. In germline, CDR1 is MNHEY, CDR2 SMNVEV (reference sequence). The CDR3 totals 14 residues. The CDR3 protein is CASSSRDRVVEQYF. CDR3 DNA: TGTGCCAGCAGTTCCCGGGACAGGGTCGTCGAGCAGTACTTC.

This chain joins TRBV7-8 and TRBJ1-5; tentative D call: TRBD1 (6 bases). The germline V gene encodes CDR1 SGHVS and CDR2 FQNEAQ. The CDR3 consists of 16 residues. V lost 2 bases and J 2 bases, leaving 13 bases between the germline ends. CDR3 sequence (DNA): TGTGCCAGCAGCTTATTAGCGGGGGGCGGCAATCAGCCCCAGCATTTT. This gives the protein CASSLLAGGGNQPQHF.